The 10 T cell receptor beta chains below all came from one sample that was sequenced in a study of blood T cell repertoires in COVID-19. Sequencing was performed with immunoSEQ multiplex PCR; in TCRdb, only in-frame clones are kept and a portion is missing. The sample has approximately 270,000 clones; 91% are singletons. Sequenced input: PBMCs or T cells enriched from blood (not recorded which). The receptors were gathered from a human donor in a cohort exposed to, infected with or recovered from COVID-19 (not recorded which). The donor label of this sample is uncertain.

This clone was found once. The chain carries TRBV20-1 and TRBJ2-6; D is unclear. The CDR3 is 13 residues long. Germline values: CDR1 DFQATT, CDR2 SNEGSKA (reference sequence). V lost 3 bases, J lost 2 bases, and 5 bases lay in between. The CDR3 here is CSASFTGANVLTF. In DNA, the CDR3 is TGCAGTGCTAGTTTCACTGGGGCCAACGTCCTGACTTTC.

CDR3 residues: CASTDRGRTEAFF. CDR3 DNA sequence: TGTGCCAGCACCGACAGGGGGCGGACTGAAGCTTTCTTT. The chain carries TRBV3-1 (or the pseudogene TRBV3-2) and TRBJ1-1, with TRBD1 identical over 10 bases. Trimming took 7 bases from V and 5 from J; bases not matched to a gene: 4. Germline values: CDR1 LGHDT, CDR2 YNNKEL (reference sequence). The CDR3 contains 13 residues.

This chain's CDR3 is CASSLPPVGDTEAFF. CDR3 DNA sequence: TGTGCCAGCAGCTTGCCACCGGTCGGAGACACTGAAGCTTTCTTT. The gene calls are TRBV5-8 and TRBJ1-1, with D uncertain. The CDR3 loop spans 15 amino acids. In germline, CDR1 is SGHTS, CDR2 YDEGEE. V lost 1 base, J lost 3 bases, and 13 bases lay in between.

This clone was seen only once. V usage is TRBV9 and J usage is TRBJ1-1; the D is unclear. The CDR3 sequence is 15 residues long. The germline V gene has CDR1 SGDLS and CDR2 YYNGEE. V was cut by 4 bases and J by 2 bases, with 15 bases left in between. In nucleotides, the CDR3 is TGTGCCAGCAGCAGGCGACCCGGGATTAACACTGAAGCTTTCTTT. Amino acids: CASSRRPGINTEAFF.

The chain uses TRBV9 and TRBJ2-2; maybe TRBD1 (6 bases). This CDR3 is built from 13 residues. CDR1 and CDR2 from the germline V gene are SGDLS and YYNGEE. V was trimmed by 0 bases and J by 7 bases, leaving 7 bases between them. The CDR3 sequence: CASSVVGGGELFF. In DNA form, the CDR3 reads TGTGCCAGCAGCGTAGTAGGGGGCGGGGAGCTGTTTTTT.

The chain has TRBV2 and TRBJ1-2, with a tentative D call TRBD1 (6 bases). The ends were cut back, 6 bases at V and 8 bases at J, with 16 bases in the middle. The CDR3 is 13 residues long. Germline CDR1 reads SNHLY; CDR2 reads FYNNEI. The CDR3 nucleotides read TGTGCCAGCAGGGGGGGGACAACAGGCGGCTACACCTTC. Amino acid sequence: CASRGGTTGGYTF.

V and J are TRBV5-1 and TRBJ2-5; TRBD2 matches at 13 bases. Per germline, CDR1 SGHRS and CDR2 YFSETQ. This CDR3 contains 16 residues. Trimming cost V 4 bases and J 1 base; bases outside gene matches: 4. This chain's CDR3 is CASSTGTSGAQETQYF. For the CDR3, the DNA is TGCGCCAGCAGCACCGGGACTAGCGGGGCCCAAGAGACCCAGTACTTC.

This clone was detected only a few times. V is TRBV5-1 and J is TRBJ2-2; 7 bases are shared with TRBD1. Germline V gives CDR1 SGHRS, CDR2 YFSETQ. The CDR3 extends over 15 amino acids. V gave up 7 bases and J gave up 0 bases; unmatched junction bases: 6. CDR3 in amino acids: CASYKTGANTGELFF. For the CDR3, the DNA is TGCGCCAGCTATAAAACAGGGGCGAACACCGGGGAGCTGTTTTTT. The whole variable domain, remainder taken from reference TRBV5-1 and TRBJ2-2, is KAGVTQTPRYLIKTRGQQVTLSCSPISGHRSVSWYQQTPGQGLQFLFEYFSETQRNKGNFPGRFSGRQFSNSRSEMNVSTLELGDSALYLCASYKTGANTGELFFGEGSRLTVL.

The chain has TRBV25-1 and TRBJ2-2; D possibly corresponds to TRBD2 (6 bases). Germline lookup yields CDR1 MGHDK and CDR2 SYGVNS. The CDR3 totals 16 residues. V gave up 3 bases and J gave up 4 bases, with 15 bases separating them. CDR3: CASSDPGTASTGELFF. DNA of the CDR3: TGTGCCAGCAGTGACCCCGGGACTGCGAGCACCGGGGAGCTGTTTTTT.

The rearrangement joins TRBV7-8 to TRBJ2-1; TRBD2 matches at 7 bases. Germline CDR1 and CDR2: SGHVS and FQNEAQ. The CDR3 covers 16 residues. With 5 bases clipped from V and 4 bases from J, the junction kept 11 bases outside the gene matches. CDR3 in DNA: TGTGCCAGCAGCCTCCTAGGTAGGGAGGGTTACAATGAGCAGTTCTTC. It is translated as CASSLLGREGYNEQFF. Drawing the rest from reference TRBV7-8 and TRBJ2-1, the complete variable domain is GAGVSQSPRYKVAKRGQDVALRCDPISGHVSLFWYQQALGQGPEFLTYFQNEAQLDKSGLPSDRFFAERPEGSVSTLKIQRTQQEDSAVYLCASSLLGREGYNEQFFGPGTRLTVL.